Shown below are 14 T cell receptor beta chains from a single sample sequenced in a study of blood T cells in healthy people across ages. The second PCR ran roughly 6 to 11 cycles with a sample-barcoded 5' primer and J-beta primers. TCRdb independently ran MiXCR on the 5' RACE reads; one entry per CDR3 protein. The sample gives around 850,000 distinct CDR3 sequences, under 40% of which show up once; roughly 13% is in the top ten. Material for sequencing was blood. The source is a man between 18 and 29 years old in good health.

The chain employs TRBV7-2 and TRBJ1-1, with D possibly TRBD1 on 6 matching bases. The length of the CDR3 is 15 residues. Germline values: CDR1 SGHTA, CDR2 FQGNSA. V lost 5 bases to trimming and J lost 12 bases, with 25 bases between them. As DNA, the CDR3 is TGTGCCAGCAGCCCCCGACAGGACCCTTACACCCCCTCTTTCTTT. This gives the protein CASSPRQDPYTPSFF.

The chain links TRBV29-1 to TRBJ1-2; weak D call: TRBD1 (5 bases). The germline CDR1 and CDR2 sequences are SQVTM and ANQGSEA. The V and J ends lost 4 bases and 6 bases respectively, with 18 bases between them. The CDR3 runs 14 residues. As DNA, the CDR3 is TGCAGCGTTGCCCGGGACGGGCGAGGGGATGGCTACACCTTC. Protein: CSVARDGRGDGYTF.

V is TRBV20-1 and J is TRBJ2-1; 7 nucleotides agree with TRBD2. Germline V lookup: CDR1 DFQATT, CDR2 SNEGSKA (reference sequence). The length of the CDR3 is 17 residues. V shed 5 bases, J shed 0 bases, and the junction held 13 bases outside the gene matches. Here the CDR3 reads CSAPTPLRGSSYNEQFF. The CDR3 DNA reads TGCAGTGCTCCCACCCCTTTGCGCGGGAGCTCCTACAATGAGCAGTTCTTC.

The table lists this clonotype with many counts. This chain links TRBV4-2 with TRBJ2-4; 7 nucleotides align to TRBD2. J lost 1 base, V lost 3 bases, and 3 bases had no gene match. This CDR3 is built from 15 residues. CDR1 LGHNA and CDR2 YNFKEQ come from the germline V gene. The CDR3 coding sequence is TGTGCCAGCAGCCAGCGGGGGTTGGCCAAAAACATTCAGTACTTC. It encodes CASSQRGLAKNIQYF.

The chain couples TRBV5-1 to TRBJ2-2, with a possible D match to TRBD1 (6 bases). V gave up 7 bases and J gave up 2 bases, with 18 bases separating them. The germline CDR1 and CDR2 sequences are SGHRS and YFSETQ. The CDR3 sequence is 16 residues long. CDR3 loop: CASRPWGRRNTGELFF. CDR3 sequence (DNA): TGCGCCAGCCGCCCATGGGGGCGGCGAAACACCGGGGAGCTGTTTTTT.

This clonotype was seen only a few times. The rearrangement links TRBV20-1 to TRBJ2-7; 8 bases map to TRBD2. The trim removed 0 bases at V and 5 bases at J, leaving 12 bases unmatched. This CDR3 region has 16 residues. Germline V gene sequence: CDR1 DFQATT, CDR2 SNEGSKA (reference sequence). The CDR3 region is CSARDRSGGSGDEQYF. In DNA, the CDR3 is TGCAGTGCTAGAGATCGGAGCGGGGGCTCCGGGGACGAGCAGTACTTC.

Turning to this clonotype: The germline gene is not matched at one end of the junction; a read error may be the cause. The chain employs TRBV7-2 and TRBJ1-2, with D possibly TRBD1 on 5 matching bases. Germline loops: CDR1 SGHTA, CDR2 FQGNSA. This CDR3 has 13 residues. The CDR3 loop reads CASSVAQGYGYTF. CDR3 nucleotide sequence: TGTGCCAGCAGCGTAGCGCAGGGTTACGGCTACACCTTC.

This chain uses TRBV6-2 or TRBV6-3 with TRBJ2-1; 11 bases match TRBD2. V lost 4 bases and J lost 5; bases outside the gene matches: 4. Looked up from germline, CDR1 is MNHEY and CDR2 is SVGEGT. The length of the CDR3 is 15 residues. Here the CDR3 DNA reads TGTGCCAGCAGTTCGACTAGCGGGGCCCACAATGAGCAGTTCTTC. Translating gives CASSSTSGAHNEQFF.

The rearrangement uses TRBV2 and TRBJ1-2, with no clear D. V was shortened by 0 bases and J by 8 bases, with 7 bases between the two germline ends. CDR1 and CDR2 (germline): SNHLY, FYNNEI. The CDR3 contains 12 residues. CDR3 sequence: CASSEAAPGYTF. The CDR3 DNA is TGTGCCAGCAGTGAAGCCGCACCAGGCTACACCTTC.

This clonotype was recorded many times. This chain links TRBV7-2 with TRBJ2-7, with TRBD2 matching 7 bases. CDR1 is SGHTA, CDR2 FQGNSA, per germline. The trim removed 5 bases at V and 6 bases at J, leaving 10 bases unmatched. This CDR3 spans 14 amino acids. CDR3 nucleotides: TGTGCCAGCAGCCTGACCCGACTAGCTCCCGAGCAGTACTTC. It specifies CASSLTRLAPEQYF.

With regard to this clonotype: A much larger clone is a single base away; this may be a read error. The chain joins TRBV4-3 to TRBJ2-7, with 8 bases aligning to TRBD1. Germline V CDR1 and CDR2: LGHNA, YSLEER. V lost 0 bases, J lost 2 bases, and 9 bases stayed unmatched. This CDR3 is 17 amino acids long. This CDR3 is CASSQDMYGTGTYEQYF. The CDR3 DNA reads TGCGCCAGCAGCCAAGATATGTATGGGACAGGCACCTACGAGCAGTACTTC.

With respect to this clonotype: Possible read error: a much larger clone is one base away. The rearrangement uses TRBV20-1 and TRBJ1-2; D possibly corresponds to TRBD1 (6 bases). This CDR3 contains 14 residues. The V and J ends lost 3 bases and 4 bases respectively, with 15 bases between them. CDR1 DFQATT and CDR2 SNEGSKA come from the germline V gene (reference sequence). DNA for the CDR3: TGCAGTGCTAGTGGTGGGGGCGGACCCTATGGCTACACCTTC. Translating gives CSASGGGGPYGYTF.

Remarks on this clonotype: A read error may be the cause here, since a much bigger clone is one base away. V is TRBV4-3 and J is TRBJ1-2; D possibly corresponds to TRBD1 (5 bases). Germline V CDR1 and CDR2: LGHNA, YSLEER. The CDR3 spans 15 residues. The CDR3 bases are TGCGCCGGCAGCCCCCAGGGAGGGCAGGGCTATGGCTACACCTTC. This codes for CAGSPQGGQGYGYTF.

In the case of this clonotype: This may be a read error, as it is one base from a much larger clone. This chain joins TRBV7-9 and TRBJ2-5; 11 bases agree with TRBD2. From germline, CDR1 is SEHNR and CDR2 FQNEAQ (reference sequence). The length of the CDR3 is 15 residues. This CDR3 reads CAGSSTSGGQETQYF. In DNA form, the CDR3 reads TGTGCCGGCAGCTCTACTAGCGGGGGCCAAGAGACCCAGTACTTC.